This record looks at one T cell receptor (beta chain) sequence and its context. The antigen it binds to is not known. One end of the junction varies from germline; a read error may be responsible. The data derive from a study of T cells in Graves' hyperthyroidism and ophthalmopathy (dated by TCRdb to between 2019 and 2020). Background on the whole study: Peripheral blood samples were taken at initial diagnosis, before any treatment was given. According to the paper, TCR Vbeta CDR3 sequencing was carried out on over 130 peripheral blood samples, which came from fewer than 50 ophthalmopathy, under 85 hyperthyroidism and some 17 progressor patients. After sampling, hyperthyroidism patients received methimazole starting at 30 mg daily, and ophthalmopathy patients received high-dose intravenous methylprednisolone. To identify distinguishing TCR V-J signatures, a discovery cohort of around 100 patients was used, comprising 40 to 45 with Graves' ophthalmopathy and some 57 with stable Graves' hyperthyroidism. In addition, the study compared T-cell repertoires in thyroid tissue and in blood from a handful of Graves' hyperthyroidism patients. Prospective prediction of ophthalmopathy was tested in an independent validation cohort consisting of under 20 hyperthyroidism patients and approximately 16 patients who later progressed to ophthalmopathy. For training and testing, the approximately 97 patients in the discovery cohort were randomly divided in a 7:3 ratio.

The CDR3 runs 14 amino acids, cysteine and phenylalanine included. Left in the record is the CDR3 DNA by itself, 42 bases read in frame from the first base. The germline V gene yields SGHRS for CDR1 and YFSETQ for CDR2. Amplification of TCR beta CDR3 regions was carried out from RNA transcripts. The first round of RT-PCR for the TCR CDR3 was performed with the HTBI primer set and the Qiagen OneStep RT-PCR kit. The libraries were constructed in a second round of multiplex PCR and then size-selected and purified. Libraries were sequenced paired-end with 100 bp reads on an Illumina HiSeq2000. On the study's bioinformatics: Raw data were processed with SOAPnuke, discarding reads with adapters, uncalled bases, mean Phred below 15, or no exact constant-primer or identifier match. High-quality paired reads were merged with COPE v1.2.5, and unique nucleotide sequences were defined as clonotypes. MiTCR v1.1 was used to align clonotypes to the IMGT TRBV, TRBD and TRBJ reference segments. The analysis was restricted to V-J combinations with a frequency above 0.0001, which together covered roughly 99% of the repertoires. The TCS score was defined as F50 (clonal expansion) divided by E x V (chaos), with BLOSUM62-based TCRdist calculated between CDR3 peptides within each V-J. Welch's t-statistics and random forest reduced several hundred V-J features to 10 to 15, which were used in a naive Bayes classifier (R e1071). TCRdb passed the public sequencing reads through fastp at Q25 and MiXCR, retaining productive beta sequences. Each entry is one CDR3 protein sequence, shown with its most common DNA and genes. The V and J calls follow TCRdb's processing rather than the paper's. The sample table lists hundreds of thousands of distinct CDR3 sequences, more than 15% of them with a count of one. The ten largest clones represent about 27% of the sample.

General study outcomes and caveats: In validation, progression to ophthalmopathy was predicted by the model with nearly 71% sensitivity and just over 72% specificity, a median of roughly 6.4 months before onset. Most expanded thyroid clonotypes (frequency above 0.001) were also detected in blood, suggesting blood repertoires may reflect thyroid immune responses. A model built on a 13 V-J signature distinguished ophthalmopathy from stable hyperthyroidism, reaching 85% to 90% sensitivity and under 84% specificity in cross-validation and 80%/75% in testing. No statistical method was used to set the sample size in advance, and investigators knew the group allocation.

Hyperthyroidism patients were newly diagnosed, had a disease duration of under 2 months, and were aged 18 to 65 years. Patients with uncontrolled infections, other autoimmune diseases, pregnancy or lactation were excluded. Diagnoses relied on clinical symptoms, serum thyroxine and TRAb, thyroid ultrasound and orbital computed tomography. Blood from progressor patients was collected at the time of first diagnosis with hyperthyroidism, before any ophthalmopathy symptoms had appeared. PBMCs were isolated from about 9.2 ml of fresh peripheral blood by Ficoll-Paque density gradient centrifugation. Progressor patients were first diagnosed with Graves' hyperthyroidism and then developed ophthalmopathy during follow-up. Total RNA was extracted with Trizol reagent, and quality was checked on an Agilent 2100 Bioanalyzer.

Sequencing was performed on blood. This clonotype originated in a woman in her late teens or twenties with Graves' hyperthyroidism that later progressed to Graves' ophthalmopathy. The rearrangement joined TRBV5-1 to TRBJ2-7; too little of a D gene remains to name it. The DNA sequence is as follows: TGTGCCAGCAGTACCGGGTCATTTATCGGCGAGGAGTACTTC. It encodes CASSTGSFIGEEYF.